The 14 T cell receptor beta chains presented below share a single source sample, sequenced in a study of blood T cell repertoires in COVID-19. The repertoire was sequenced with immunoSEQ multiplex PCR; TCRdb's copy has only in-frame clones and lacks some. The data show about 160,000 clones, with about 89% seen just once and approximately 2.9% held by the top ten. Sequenced input: peripheral blood. All receptors come from a man aged 55-75 years with acute or convalescent COVID-19.

The chain combines TRBV14 with TRBJ1-3, with D possibly being TRBD1 (5 bases). This CDR3 spans 18 amino acids. Germline V gene lookup returns CDR1 SGHDN and CDR2 FVKESK. Trimming took 4 bases from V and 0 from J, leaving 19 bases between them. CDR3 region: CASSRSLDRTVSGNTIYF. DNA of the CDR3: TGTGCCAGCAGCCGAAGTTTAGACAGAACCGTCTCTGGAAACACCATATATTTT.

V usage is TRBV10-3 and J usage is TRBJ1-5, with unresolved D. Trimming removed 11 bases from V and 5 bases from J, with 16 bases in between. CDR1 is ENHRY and CDR2 is SYGVKD in the germline V gene. This CDR3 is 13 amino acids long. The DNA of the CDR3 is TGTGCCGCCACTACTAGGGAAGATCAGCCCCAGCATTTT. Translated: CAATTREDQPQHF.

J is TRBJ1-1 and V is TRBV18; the D gene is possibly TRBD1 (5 bases). The length of the CDR3 is 13 residues. CDR1 is KGHSH, CDR2 LQKENI, per germline. Trimming took 3 bases from V and 4 from J, leaving 9 bases between them. CDR3 coding DNA: TGTGCCAGCTCACCGGGGAGGGGCACTGAAGCTTTCTTT. Its protein is CASSPGRGTEAFF.

The chain couples TRBV5-1 to TRBJ1-3; possibly TRBD1 for D (6 bases). The CDR3 has 13 amino acids. Germline CDR1 reads SGHRS; CDR2 reads YFSETQ. V was cut by 3 bases and J by 7 bases, with 11 bases left in between. The DNA of the CDR3 is TGCGCCAGCAGCTCTTGGGGGCGGAACACCATATATTTT. Its protein is CASSSWGRNTIYF.

This sequence joins TRBV7-2 and TRBJ1-2, with 8 bases lining up with TRBD1. The CDR3 has 15 amino acids. Germline assignment: CDR1 SGHTA and CDR2 FQGNSA. The trim removed 3 bases at V and 0 bases at J, leaving 3 bases unmatched. CDR3 amino acids: CASSFQDRANYGYTF. The DNA for the CDR3 is TGTGCCAGCAGCTTCCAGGACAGGGCTAACTATGGCTACACCTTC.

The chain carries TRBV4-3 and TRBJ2-4, with D tentatively TRBD2 (6 bases). V was pared by 0 bases and J by 1 base, with 13 bases between. This CDR3 is 17 amino acids long. CDR1 LGHNA and CDR2 YSLEER come from the germline V gene. The DNA for the CDR3 is TGCGCCAGCAGCCAAGACTTGGGGGGTTGGGCCAAAAACATTCAGTACTTC. It translates to CASSQDLGGWAKNIQYF.

V is TRBV20-1 and J is TRBJ2-1; D gene uncertain. CDR1 is DFQATT, CDR2 SNEGSKA, per germline (reference sequence). The CDR3 is 11 amino acids. With 3 bases removed from V and 7 bases from J, the gap between germline ends came to 7 bases. Here the CDR3 reads CSASSGNEQFF. DNA of the CDR3: TGCAGTGCTAGTTCCGGGAATGAGCAGTTCTTC.

J is TRBJ1-3 and V is TRBV2; D perhaps matches TRBD1 (5 bases). Per germline, CDR1 SNHLY and CDR2 FYNNEI. V lost 4 bases to trimming and J lost 2 bases, with 6 bases between them. This CDR3 is 13 amino acids long. CDR3 sequence (DNA): TGTGCCAGCAGTGCGGGGGCTGGAAACACCATATATTTT. It is translated as CASSAGAGNTIYF.

The chain recombines TRBV5-1 with TRBJ1-2, with a weak D call TRBD1 (5 bases). The germline CDR1 and CDR2 sequences are SGHRS and YFSETQ. The CDR3 is 16 amino acids. Trimming shortened V by 4 bases and J by 2 bases, and 18 bases separated the two germline ends. The CDR3: CASSQAVGRANYGYTF. In nucleotides, the CDR3 is TGCGCCAGCAGCCAGGCTGTCGGCAGGGCGAACTATGGCTACACCTTC.

Written as DNA, the CDR3 is TGTGCCAGTAAGAGCTCCTATAATTCACCCCTCCACTTT. It yields the protein CASKSSYNSPLHF. This chain connects TRBV19 to TRBJ1-6; D gene uncertain. Trimming shortened V by 7 bases and J by 0 bases, and 4 bases separated the two germline ends. The CDR3 has 13 residues. CDR1 and CDR2 from the germline V gene are LNHDA and SQIVND (reference sequence).

The chain couples TRBV2 to TRBJ2-7; the match to TRBD1 covers 8 bases. Germline values: CDR1 SNHLY, CDR2 FYNNEI. V lost 5 bases to trimming and J lost 2 bases; unmatched junction nucleotides: 5. CDR3 length: 14 amino acids. The CDR3 sequence is CASSPGQGTYEQYF. CDR3 bases: TGTGCCAGCAGTCCCGGACAGGGTACCTACGAGCAGTACTTC.

The chain has TRBV5-1 and TRBJ2-1; 8 positions agree with TRBD1. The length of the CDR3 is 15 residues. Germline V gene lookup returns CDR1 SGHRS and CDR2 YFSETQ. V trimming: 4 bases; J trimming: 8 bases; junction bases outside the gene matches: 11. The chain's CDR3 is CASSAGTGTLDEQFF. CDR3 nucleotides: TGCGCCAGCAGCGCCGGGACAGGCACTTTGGATGAGCAGTTCTTC.

The chain recombines TRBV20-1 with TRBJ1-4; D gene uncertain. Germline CDR1 reads DFQATT; CDR2 reads SNEGSKA (reference sequence). The germline V and J ends were trimmed by 1 base and 9 bases, with 6 bases remaining between them. The CDR3 has 11 amino acids. CDR3 region: CSARGEKKLFF. The CDR3 coding sequence is TGCAGTGCTAGAGGAGAGAAAAAACTGTTTTTT.

This chain joins TRBV13 and TRBJ1-1; 9 bases are shared with TRBD1. CDR3 length equals 15 residues. In germline, CDR1 is PRHDT, CDR2 FYEKMQ (reference sequence). The V segment lost 0 bases and the J segment 4 bases; nucleotides outside the gene matches: 3. CDR3 protein: CASSLGDRGVTEAFF. The CDR3 region has the DNA TGTGCCAGCAGCTTAGGTGACAGGGGGGTCACTGAAGCTTTCTTT.